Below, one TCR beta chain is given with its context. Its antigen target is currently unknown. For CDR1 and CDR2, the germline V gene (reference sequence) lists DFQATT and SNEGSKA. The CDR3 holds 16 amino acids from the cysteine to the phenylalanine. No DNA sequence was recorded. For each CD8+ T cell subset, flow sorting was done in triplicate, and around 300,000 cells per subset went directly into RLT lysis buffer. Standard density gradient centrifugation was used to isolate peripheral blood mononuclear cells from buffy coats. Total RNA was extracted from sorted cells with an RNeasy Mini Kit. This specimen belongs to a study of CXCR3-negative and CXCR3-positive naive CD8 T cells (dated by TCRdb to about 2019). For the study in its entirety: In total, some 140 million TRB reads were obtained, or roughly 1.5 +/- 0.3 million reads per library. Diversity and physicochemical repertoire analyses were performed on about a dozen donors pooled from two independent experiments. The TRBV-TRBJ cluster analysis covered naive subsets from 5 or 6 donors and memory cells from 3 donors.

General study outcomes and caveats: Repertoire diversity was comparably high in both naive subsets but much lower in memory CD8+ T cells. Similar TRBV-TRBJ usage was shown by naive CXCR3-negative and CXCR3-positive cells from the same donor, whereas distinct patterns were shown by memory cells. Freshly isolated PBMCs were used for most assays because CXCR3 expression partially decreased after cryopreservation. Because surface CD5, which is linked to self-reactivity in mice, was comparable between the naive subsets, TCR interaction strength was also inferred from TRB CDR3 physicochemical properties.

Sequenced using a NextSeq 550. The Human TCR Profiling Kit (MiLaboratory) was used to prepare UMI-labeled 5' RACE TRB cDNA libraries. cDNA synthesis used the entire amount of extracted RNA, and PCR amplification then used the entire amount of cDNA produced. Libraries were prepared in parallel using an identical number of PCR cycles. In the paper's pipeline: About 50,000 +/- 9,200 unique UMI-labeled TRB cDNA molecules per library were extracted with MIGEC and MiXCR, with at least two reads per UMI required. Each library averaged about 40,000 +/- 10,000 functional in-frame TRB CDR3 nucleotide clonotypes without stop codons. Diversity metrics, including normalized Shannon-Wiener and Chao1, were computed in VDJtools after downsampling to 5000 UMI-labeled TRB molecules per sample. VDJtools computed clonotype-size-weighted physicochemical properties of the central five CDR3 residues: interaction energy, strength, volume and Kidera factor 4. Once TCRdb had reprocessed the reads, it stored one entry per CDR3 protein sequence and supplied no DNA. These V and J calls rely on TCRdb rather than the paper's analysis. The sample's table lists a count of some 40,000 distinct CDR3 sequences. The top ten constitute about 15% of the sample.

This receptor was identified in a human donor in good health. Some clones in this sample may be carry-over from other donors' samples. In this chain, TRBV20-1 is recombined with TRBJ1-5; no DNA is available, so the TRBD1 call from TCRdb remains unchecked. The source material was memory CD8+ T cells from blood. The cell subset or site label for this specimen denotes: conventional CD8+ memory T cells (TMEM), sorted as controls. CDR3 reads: CSARDISGGANQPQHF.